The 24 T cell receptor beta chains in this list originate from one sample, sequenced in a study of cytomegalovirus exposure and HLA in healthy donors. Use of 60 Vbeta and 13 Jbeta primers characterized the PCR. The repertoire was sequenced with immunoSEQ multiplex PCR; TCRdb's copy has only in-frame clones and lacks some. The sample yields under 150,000 clones, about 79% seen once. Sequenced material: PBMCs. These receptors were obtained from a male donor in good health and CMV-seronegative.

This chain uses TRBV19 with TRBJ1-5, with 10 nucleotides matching TRBD1. The CDR3 totals 14 residues. The V gene's germline CDR1 is LNHDA and CDR2 SQIVND (reference sequence). The ends lost 10 bases at V and 7 bases at J; junction bases unmatched: 10. The CDR3 loop is CATYSGTGAQPQHF. CDR3 in DNA: TGTGCCACCTACTCCGGGACAGGGGCACAGCCCCAGCATTTT.

This chain joins TRBV9 and TRBJ2-2; D is perhaps TRBD1 (5 bases). Trimming removed 3 bases from V and 0 bases from J, with 21 bases in between. The V gene's germline CDR1 is SGDLS and CDR2 YYNGEE. This CDR3 has 19 residues. CDR3 sequence reads: CASSAQGFLGPSNTGELFF. The CDR3 coding sequence is TGTGCCAGCAGCGCCCAGGGATTCTTAGGGCCTTCGAACACCGGGGAGCTGTTTTTT. Supplemented by reference TRBV9 and TRBJ2-2, the full variable domain reads DSGVTQTPKHLITATGQRVTLRCSPRSGDLSVYWYQQSLDQGLQFLIQYYNGEERAKGNILERFSAQQFPDLHSELNLSSLELGDSALYFCASSAQGFLGPSNTGELFFGEGSRLTVL.

The chain is built from TRBV13 and TRBJ2-7; 8 bases line up with TRBD1. With V trimmed by 2 bases and J by 7 bases, 7 bases remained unmatched. Per germline, CDR1 PRHDT and CDR2 FYEKMQ (reference sequence). The CDR3 runs to 14 residues. The CDR3 DNA sequence: TGTGCCAGCAGCTTACAGGGGGCGGGCTGGGAGCAGTACTTC. Encoded protein: CASSLQGAGWEQYF.

The chain uses TRBV5-1 and TRBJ2-3, with 9 bases identical to TRBD2. The junction had 4 bases not matched to a gene; V was cut back by 4 bases and J by 1 base. Germline V lookup: CDR1 SGHRS, CDR2 YFSETQ. There are 15 residues in the CDR3. CDR3: CASSARTSGTDTQYF. CDR3 DNA: TGCGCCAGCAGCGCCCGGACTAGCGGCACAGATACGCAGTATTTT.

V gene TRBV15 combines with J gene TRBJ2-1, with D perhaps TRBD1 (6 bases). The CDR3 is 15 residues long. CDR1 is LNHNV and CDR2 is YYDKDF in the germline V gene (reference sequence). V lost 6 bases and J lost 5, with 17 bases in between. The CDR3 spells CATRPLPGQNNEQFF. CDR3 in DNA: TGTGCCACCAGACCCTTACCGGGACAAAACAATGAGCAGTTCTTC.

This rearrangement joins TRBV7-2 to TRBJ1-2; D might be TRBD1 (5 bases). The CDR3 spans 13 residues. Trimming cost V 5 bases and J 3 bases, with 10 bases left between them. Germline CDR1 SGHTA, CDR2 FQGNSA. The CDR3 DNA follows: TGTGCCAGCAGCGCGCAACAGGACTATGGCTACACCTTC. It codes for CASSAQQDYGYTF.

The chain uses TRBV5-4 and TRBJ2-1, with 11 bases fitting TRBD2. Trimming at V came to 4 bases and at J to 7 bases, leaving 7 bases not matched to a gene. This CDR3 has 15 amino acids. CDR1 and CDR2 from the germline V gene are SGHNT and YYREEE (reference sequence). The CDR3 DNA sequence: TGTGCCAGCAGCGTGACTAGCGGGAAAGGGAATGAGCAGTTCTTC. Translation gives CASSVTSGKGNEQFF.

V is TRBV30 and J is TRBJ1-5; D gene ambiguous. CDR1 and CDR2 from the germline V gene are GTSNPN and SVGIG (reference sequence). V was cut by 2 bases and J by 0 bases, with 8 bases left in between. The CDR3 consists of 14 residues. The CDR3: CAWSRQDSNQPQHF. The CDR3 region has the DNA TGTGCCTGGAGTCGGCAGGATAGCAATCAGCCCCAGCATTTT.

J is TRBJ2-5 and V is TRBV7-9; possible D gene TRBD1, 6 bases. The better agreement between TRBJ2-7 and the DNA end casts doubt on the J call. The CDR3 runs 15 residues. CDR1 SEHNR and CDR2 FQNEAQ come from the germline V gene (reference sequence). The CDR3, as DNA: TGTGCCAGCAGCGAACAGGGAAGCCCAACCTACGAGCAGTACTTC. As protein: CASSEQGSPTYEQYF.

The genes are TRBV7-9 and TRBJ2-3, with TRBD2 identical over 9 bases. V trimming: 3 bases; J trimming: 1 base; junction bases outside the gene matches: 5. The CDR3 length is 16 residues. Looked up from germline, CDR1 is SEHNR and CDR2 is FQNEAQ (reference sequence). DNA for the CDR3: TGTGCCAGCAGCTTTTTCAGGACTAGCGGCACAGATACGCAGTATTTT. Amino acid sequence: CASSFFRTSGTDTQYF.

With respect to this clone: The germline gene is not matched at one end of the junction; a read error may be the cause. The chain has TRBV7-9 and TRBJ2-1; TRBD1 might be the D (6 bases). Germline-derived CDR1 and CDR2 are SEHNR and FQNEAQ (reference sequence). The CDR3 runs to 16 residues. The CDR3 DNA reads TGTTCCAGCCACACCCCGGACAGCGACTCCTACAATGAGCAGTTCTTC. It translates to CSSHTPDSDSYNEQFF. Full variable domain (outside the CDR3, taken from reference TRBV7-9 and TRBJ2-1): DTGVSQNPRHKITKRGQNVTFRCDPISEHNRLYWYRQTLGQGPEFLTYFQNEAQLEKSRLLSDRFSAERPKGSFSTLEIQRTEQGDSAMYLCSSHTPDSDSYNEQFFGPGTRLTVL.

This rearrangement joins TRBV5-1 to TRBJ2-5; a possible D gene is TRBD1 (5 bases). Trimming stripped 1 base from V and 2 bases from J, with 12 bases between. Germline CDR1 and CDR2: SGHRS and YFSETQ. The CDR3 has 15 amino acids. This CDR3 reads CASSLLQVGQETQYF. Here the CDR3 DNA reads TGCGCCAGCAGCTTGTTACAGGTTGGTCAAGAGACCCAGTACTTC.

This clone was seen just once. The CDR3 DNA follows: TGTGCCAGCAGCACCCCTGGACAGGGAGCGCCCCAGTACTTC. The encoded protein is CASSTPGQGAPQYF. This rearrangement joins TRBV9 to TRBJ2-5; TRBD1 aligns across 8 bases. The CDR3 runs 14 residues. V was clipped by 4 bases and J by 9 bases; unmatched bases: 11. Germline CDR1 is SGDLS and CDR2 is YYNGEE.

This clone was seen a few times. In DNA form, the CDR3 reads TGCGCCAGCAGTCCAAGGGGCGCGGGACGCCCCAATGAGCAGTTCTTC. Protein: CASSPRGAGRPNEQFF. V usage is TRBV5-1 and J usage is TRBJ2-1; D perhaps matches TRBD2 (6 bases). Per the germline V gene, CDR1 is SGHRS and CDR2 is YFSETQ. Trimming removed 5 bases from V and 6 bases from J, with 21 bases in between. The CDR3 extends over 16 amino acids.

V is TRBV4-3 and J is TRBJ2-1, with D perhaps TRBD2 (5 bases). The CDR3 totals 18 residues. Germline V gene lookup returns CDR1 LGHNA and CDR2 YSLEER. V lost 0 bases and J lost 0, with 15 bases in between. CDR3: CASSQEYGVSSSYNEQFF. The CDR3 coding sequence is TGCGCCAGCAGCCAAGAATACGGGGTCTCCAGCTCCTACAATGAGCAGTTCTTC.

This chain's CDR3 is CASSLVGGVEDEQYF. In DNA form, the CDR3 reads TGTGCCAGCAGCTTAGTAGGAGGGGTGGAGGACGAGCAGTACTTC. The J gene is TRBJ2-7, the V gene TRBV11-1; maybe TRBD2 (6 bases). Germline V lookup: CDR1 SGHAT, CDR2 FQDESV (reference sequence). V was shortened by 1 base and J by 5 bases, with 15 bases between the two germline ends. This CDR3 region has 15 residues. Full variable domain (outside the CDR3, taken from reference TRBV11-1 and TRBJ2-7): EAEVAQSPRYKITEKSQAVAFWCDPISGHATLYWYRQILGQGPELLVQFQDESVVDDSQLPKDRFSAERLKGVDSTLKIQPAELGDSAMYLCASSLVGGVEDEQYFGPGTRLTVT.

The chain joins TRBV7-2 to TRBJ2-5, with 7 bases identical to TRBD2. The CDR3 is 15 amino acids. From germline, CDR1 is SGHTA and CDR2 FQGNSA. Trimming cost V 5 bases and J 2 bases; bases outside gene matches: 8. The CDR3 spells CASSTQRDPQETQYF. The CDR3 DNA reads TGTGCCAGCAGCACCCAGCGGGATCCGCAAGAGACCCAGTACTTC.

The V call is TRBV27, the J call TRBJ1-5; D not resolved. This CDR3 is built from 15 residues. The V gene lost 5 bases and the J gene lost 1 base, with 12 bases spanning the gap. CDR1 MNHEY and CDR2 SMNVEV come from the germline V gene (reference sequence). CDR3 amino acids: CASSPVIRSNQPQHF. CDR3 bases: TGTGCCAGCAGTCCCGTCATTCGGAGCAATCAGCCCCAGCATTTT.

This clone was recorded only once. The CDR3 loop reads CASSYRQGENYGYTF. The CDR3 coding sequence is TGTGCCAGCAGTTATCGGCAGGGGGAAAACTATGGCTACACCTTC. The chain combines TRBV6-5 with TRBJ1-2, with 7 bases that match TRBD1. The V gene's germline CDR1 is MNHEY and CDR2 SVGAGI. The CDR3 is 15 amino acids. Unmatched junction bases numbered 6, after V lost 3 bases and J lost 2 bases.

The chain uses TRBV5-4 and TRBJ1-2, with 7 bases lining up with TRBD1. Trimming cost V 4 bases and J 8 bases; bases outside gene matches: 8. The CDR3 has 13 amino acids. The germline gives CDR1 SGHNT, CDR2 YYREEE (reference sequence). CDR3 protein: CASSLDREGGYTF. The DNA for the CDR3 is TGTGCCAGCAGCCTTGACAGGGAAGGGGGCTACACCTTC.

The V and J genes are TRBV10-1 and TRBJ2-1; a weak D match, TRBD2 (7 bases). Trimming pared 8 bases from V and 10 bases from J, leaving 18 bases between. Germline CDR1 is WNHNN and CDR2 is SYGVQD (reference sequence). This CDR3 contains 13 residues. CDR3 loop: CASARGGAAEQFF. CDR3 DNA: TGCGCCAGCGCAAGAGGGGGGGCGGCCGAGCAGTTCTTC.

The rearrangement joins TRBV29-1 to TRBJ2-5, with D perhaps TRBD2 (6 bases). Per the germline V gene, CDR1 is SQVTM and CDR2 is ANQGSEA. Trimming shortened V by 7 bases and J by 3 bases, and 9 bases separated the two germline ends. This CDR3 contains 11 residues. The CDR3 DNA reads as TGCAGCGCAGGAGGGGAAGAGACCCAGTACTTC. Protein: CSAGGEETQYF. The full variable domain, in which reference TRBV29-1 and TRBJ2-5 provide the parts outside the CDR3, is SAVISQKPSRDICQRGTSLTIQCQVDSQVTMMFWYRQQPGQSLTLIATANQGSEATYESGFVIDKFPISRPNLTFSTLTVSNMSPEDSSIYLCSAGGEETQYFGPGTRLLVL.

The V and J genes are TRBV28 and TRBJ2-5, with TRBD1 matching over 8 bases. The germline V gene encodes CDR1 MDHEN and CDR2 SYDVKM. After removal of 7 bases from V and 3 bases from J, the junction contained 13 bases not matched to a gene. The length of the CDR3 is 16 residues. CDR3 amino acids: CASTPPGTGNEETQYF. Here the CDR3 DNA reads TGTGCCAGCACTCCACCCGGGACAGGAAACGAAGAGACCCAGTACTTC. Combining the CDR3 with reference TRBV28 and TRBJ2-5 gives the whole variable domain DVKVTQSSRYLVKRTGEKVFLECVQDMDHENMFWYRQDPGLGLRLIYFSYDVKMKEKGDIPEGYSVSREKKERFSLILESASTNQTSMYLCASTPPGTGNEETQYFGPGTRLLVL.

The V and J genes are TRBV7-3 and TRBJ2-1; 8 bases line up with TRBD2. CDR1 is SGHTA and CDR2 is FQGTGA in the germline V gene. Trimming removed 2 bases from V and 2 bases from J; junction bases left unmatched: 5. The length of the CDR3 is 16 residues. The CDR3, as DNA: TGTGCCAGCAGCTTATGGGCGGGAGGCACCTACAATGAGCAGTTCTTC. It yields the protein CASSLWAGGTYNEQFF.